These T cell receptor beta chains were read from a single sample in a study of blood T cell repertoires in COVID-19. Assay: immunoSEQ multiplex PCR; the TCRdb copy retains only in-frame clones and omits some. Here the sample spans about 140,000 clones, roughly 80% being singletons. The sequenced sample consisted of peripheral blood. The receptors were gathered from a woman in her forties or fifties with active or convalescent COVID-19. CDR3s include the opening cysteine and the closing phenylalanine or tryptophan.

J gene: TRBJ2-4
V gene: TRBV4-1
CDR3 length: 17
CDR3 protein: CASSPSTSGGSENIQYF

J gene: TRBJ2-3
V gene: TRBV7-2
CDR3 length: 17
CDR3 protein: CASSLVYGGGATDTQYF

J gene: TRBJ1-2
V gene: TRBV2
CDR3 length: 14
CDR3 protein: CASGTGVANYGYTF

J gene: TRBJ2-3
V gene: TRBV12-3/TRBV12-4
CDR3 length: 11
CDR3 protein: CASSFTDTQYF

J gene: TRBJ2-3
V gene: TRBV6-1
CDR3 length: 13
CDR3 protein: CASSEEGRYTQYF

J gene: TRBJ1-1
V gene: TRBV19
CDR3 length: 17
CDR3 protein: CASSIDVWRVNVLGAFF

J gene: TRBJ1-4
V gene: TRBV5-4
CDR3 length: 15
CDR3 protein: CASRRDRATNEKLFF

J gene: TRBJ2-1
V gene: TRBV2
CDR3 length: 14
CDR3 protein: CASSDLAAYNEQFF

J gene: TRBJ1-1
V gene: TRBV4-3
CDR3 length: 15
CDR3 protein: CASSLNTGGNTEAFF

J gene: TRBJ2-2
V gene: TRBV5-1
CDR3 length: 16
CDR3 protein: CASSFQGASNTGELFF

J gene: TRBJ2-7
V gene: TRBV5-4
CDR3 length: 17
CDR3 protein: CASSLIKLAGEVYEQYF

J gene: TRBJ1-2
V gene: TRBV7-2
CDR3 length: 15
CDR3 protein: CASSAQNRGQGGYTF

J gene: TRBJ2-7
V gene: TRBV29-1
CDR3 length: 11
CDR3 protein: CSVAISREQYF

J gene: TRBJ2-1
V gene: TRBV28
CDR3 length: 15
CDR3 protein: CASSIGTSGSFEQFF

J gene: TRBJ1-1
V gene: TRBV10-3
CDR3 length: 14
CDR3 protein: CATLPSGANTEAFF

J gene: TRBJ2-3
V gene: TRBV24-1
CDR3 length: 13
CDR3 protein: CATSDYNGDTQYF

J gene: TRBJ2-3
V gene: TRBV4-3
CDR3 length: 14
CDR3 protein: CASSQDRAGRTQYF

J gene: TRBJ2-5
V gene: TRBV2
CDR3 length: 14
CDR3 protein: CASSNKAVQETQYF

J gene: TRBJ1-3
V gene: TRBV7-8
CDR3 length: 15
CDR3 protein: CASSLGQGSGNTIYF